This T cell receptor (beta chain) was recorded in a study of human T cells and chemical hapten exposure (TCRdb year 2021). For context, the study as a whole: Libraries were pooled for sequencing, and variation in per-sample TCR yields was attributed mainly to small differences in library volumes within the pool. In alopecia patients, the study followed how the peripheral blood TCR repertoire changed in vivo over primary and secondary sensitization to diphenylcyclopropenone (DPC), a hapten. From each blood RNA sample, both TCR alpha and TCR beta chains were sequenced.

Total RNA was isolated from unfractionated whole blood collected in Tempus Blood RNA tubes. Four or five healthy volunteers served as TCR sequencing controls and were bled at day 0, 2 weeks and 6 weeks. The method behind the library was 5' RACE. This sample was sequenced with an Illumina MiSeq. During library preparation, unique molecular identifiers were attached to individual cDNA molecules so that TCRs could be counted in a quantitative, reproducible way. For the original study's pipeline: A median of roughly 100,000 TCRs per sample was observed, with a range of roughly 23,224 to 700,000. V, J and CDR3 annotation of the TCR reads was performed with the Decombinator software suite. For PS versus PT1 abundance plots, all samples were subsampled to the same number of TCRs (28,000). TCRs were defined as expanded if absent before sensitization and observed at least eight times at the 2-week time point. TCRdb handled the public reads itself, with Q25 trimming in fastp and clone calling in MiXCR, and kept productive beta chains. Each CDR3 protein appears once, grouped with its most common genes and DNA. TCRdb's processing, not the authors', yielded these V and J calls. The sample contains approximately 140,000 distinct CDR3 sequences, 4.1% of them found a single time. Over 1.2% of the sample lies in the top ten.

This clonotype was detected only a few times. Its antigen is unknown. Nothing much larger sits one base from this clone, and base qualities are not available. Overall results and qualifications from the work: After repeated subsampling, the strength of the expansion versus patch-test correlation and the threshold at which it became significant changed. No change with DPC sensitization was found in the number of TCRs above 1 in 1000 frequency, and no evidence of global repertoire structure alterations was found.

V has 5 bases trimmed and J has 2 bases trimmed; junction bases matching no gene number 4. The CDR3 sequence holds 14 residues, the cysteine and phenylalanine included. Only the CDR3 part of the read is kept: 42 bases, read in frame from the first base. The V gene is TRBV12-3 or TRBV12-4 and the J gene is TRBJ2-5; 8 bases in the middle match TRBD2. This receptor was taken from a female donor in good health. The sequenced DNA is TGTGCCAGCAGTGTATTAGCGGGGCAAGAGACCCAGTACTTC. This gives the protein CASSVLAGQETQYF.